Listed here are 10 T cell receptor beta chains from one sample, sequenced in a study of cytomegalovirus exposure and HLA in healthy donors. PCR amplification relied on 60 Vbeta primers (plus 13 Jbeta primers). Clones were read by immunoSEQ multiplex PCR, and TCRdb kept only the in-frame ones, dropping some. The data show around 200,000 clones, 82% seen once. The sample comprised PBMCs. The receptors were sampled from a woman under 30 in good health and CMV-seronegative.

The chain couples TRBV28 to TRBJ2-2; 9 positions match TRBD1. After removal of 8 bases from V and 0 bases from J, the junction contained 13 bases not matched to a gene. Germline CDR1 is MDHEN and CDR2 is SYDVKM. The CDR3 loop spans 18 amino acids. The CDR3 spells CASHGDRARWANTGELFF. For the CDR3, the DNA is TGTGCCAGCCATGGGGACAGGGCGCGATGGGCGAACACCGGGGAGCTGTTTTTT.

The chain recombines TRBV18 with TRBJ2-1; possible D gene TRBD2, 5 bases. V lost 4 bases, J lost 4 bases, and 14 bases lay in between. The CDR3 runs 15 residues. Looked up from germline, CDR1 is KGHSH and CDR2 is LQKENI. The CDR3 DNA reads TGTGCCAGCTCACTGGGCGAGGGTCCTTACAATGAGCAGTTCTTC. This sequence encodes CASSLGEGPYNEQFF.

CDR3 nucleotide sequence: TGTGCCAGTAGTACTAGCGGGGGGACCTACAATGAGCAGTTCTTC. This encodes CASSTSGGTYNEQFF. V and J are TRBV19 and TRBJ2-1; 11 bases agree with TRBD2. Germline V gene sequence: CDR1 LNHDA, CDR2 SQIVND (reference sequence). The junction had 1 base not matched to a gene; V was cut back by 4 bases and J by 2 bases. This CDR3 has 15 residues.

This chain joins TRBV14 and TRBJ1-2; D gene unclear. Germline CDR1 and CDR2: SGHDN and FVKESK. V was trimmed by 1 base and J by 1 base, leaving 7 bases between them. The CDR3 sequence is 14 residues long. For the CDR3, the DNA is TGTGCCAGCAGCCAAGTAACCGGTAACTATGGCTACACCTTC. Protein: CASSQVTGNYGYTF. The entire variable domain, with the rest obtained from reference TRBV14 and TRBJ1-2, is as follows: EAGVTQFPSHSVIEKGQTVTLRCDPISGHDNLYWYRRVMGKEIKFLLHFVKESKQDESGMPNNRFLAERTGGTYSTLKVQPAELEDSGVYFCASSQVTGNYGYTFGSGTRLTVV.

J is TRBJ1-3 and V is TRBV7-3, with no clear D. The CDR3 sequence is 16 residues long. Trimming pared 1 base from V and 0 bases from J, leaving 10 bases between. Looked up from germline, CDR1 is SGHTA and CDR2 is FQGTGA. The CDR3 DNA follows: TGTGCCAGCAGCTTAAGCCGAGGAGGCTCTGGAAACACCATATATTTT. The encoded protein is CASSLSRGGSGNTIYF.

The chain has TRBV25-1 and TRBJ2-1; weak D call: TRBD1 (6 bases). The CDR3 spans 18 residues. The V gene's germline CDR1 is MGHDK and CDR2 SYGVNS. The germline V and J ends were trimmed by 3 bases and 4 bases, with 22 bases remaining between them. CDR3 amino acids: CASSDLDPLGGEYNEQFF. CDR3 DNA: TGTGCCAGCAGTGACCTCGATCCCTTAGGGGGAGAGTACAATGAGCAGTTCTTC.

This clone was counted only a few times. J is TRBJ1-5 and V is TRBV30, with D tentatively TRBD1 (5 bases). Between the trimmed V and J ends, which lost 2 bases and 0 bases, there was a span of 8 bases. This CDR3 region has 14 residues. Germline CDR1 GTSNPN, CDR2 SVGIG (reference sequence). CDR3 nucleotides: TGTGCCTGGAGTTCAGGGAATAGCAATCAGCCCCAGCATTTT. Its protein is CAWSSGNSNQPQHF. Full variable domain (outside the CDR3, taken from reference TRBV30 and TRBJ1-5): SQTIHQWPATLVQPVGSPLSLECTVEGTSNPNLYWYRQAAGRGLQLLFYSVGIGQISSEVPQNLSASRPQDRQFILSSKKLLLSDSGFYLCAWSSGNSNQPQHFGDGTRLSIL.

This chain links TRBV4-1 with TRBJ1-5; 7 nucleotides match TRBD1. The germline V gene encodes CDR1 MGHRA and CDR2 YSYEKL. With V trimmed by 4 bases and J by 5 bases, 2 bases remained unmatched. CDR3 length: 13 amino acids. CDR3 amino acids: CASSRDRDQPQHF. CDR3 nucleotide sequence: TGCGCCAGCAGCCGTGACAGGGATCAGCCCCAGCATTTT.

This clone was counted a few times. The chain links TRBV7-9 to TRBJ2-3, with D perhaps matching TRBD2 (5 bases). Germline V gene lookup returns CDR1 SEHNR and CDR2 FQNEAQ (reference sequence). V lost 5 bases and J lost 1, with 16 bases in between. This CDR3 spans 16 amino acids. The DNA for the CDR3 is TGTGCCAGCAGCCCCAGAAGAGGGAGAGGCACAGATACGCAGTATTTT. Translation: CASSPRRGRGTDTQYF. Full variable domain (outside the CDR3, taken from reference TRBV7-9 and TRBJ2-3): DTGVSQNPRHKITKRGQNVTFRCDPISEHNRLYWYRQTLGQGPEFLTYFQNEAQLEKSRLLSDRFSAERPKGSFSTLEIQRTEQGDSAMYLCASSPRRGRGTDTQYFGPGTRLTVL.

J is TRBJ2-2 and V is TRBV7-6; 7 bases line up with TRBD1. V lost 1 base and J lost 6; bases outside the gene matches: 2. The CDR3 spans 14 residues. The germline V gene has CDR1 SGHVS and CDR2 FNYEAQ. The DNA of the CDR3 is TGTGCCAGCAGCTTAGGGACAGGTTCCGGGGAGCTGTTTTTT. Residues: CASSLGTGSGELFF.